The 27 T cell receptor beta chains below all came from one sample that was sequenced in a study of T-cell memory formation after mild COVID-19. TCRdb redid the calling of the 5' RACE reads with MiXCR, one entry per CDR3 protein. The sample yields some 160,000 distinct CDR3 sequences, around 13% seen once. The sample was PBMCs or a T cell subset sorted from them (not recorded which). The receptor source for this set is a man between 18 and 35 years old who had mild COVID-19 (a few samples of this study predate the infection). Cell type and time point are not known.

V usage is TRBV6-2 or TRBV6-3 and J usage is TRBJ1-2; maybe TRBD1 (5 bases). The CDR3 contains 15 residues. Trimming cost V 2 bases and J 0 bases, with 10 bases left between them. Germline-derived CDR1 and CDR2 are MNHEY and SVGEGT. CDR3 residues: CASSYRDPTNYGYTF. DNA of the CDR3: TGTGCCAGCAGTTACAGGGACCCAACTAACTATGGCTACACCTTC.

This clonotype was seen a handful of times. This rearrangement joins TRBV5-1 to TRBJ1-1, with a possible D match to TRBD1 (5 bases). With 0 bases removed from V and 4 bases from J, the gap between germline ends came to 10 bases. The CDR3 extends over 14 amino acids. Germline lookup yields CDR1 SGHRS and CDR2 YFSETQ. CDR3 in amino acids: CASSLAGGFTEAFF. CDR3 nucleotides: TGCGCCAGCAGCTTGGCCGGGGGTTTCACTGAAGCTTTCTTT.

This clonotype was detected only a few times. This chain uses TRBV7-9 with TRBJ2-4; D tentatively fits TRBD1 or TRBD2 (5 bases each). V lost 4 bases and J lost 4, with 14 bases in between. The germline CDR1 and CDR2 sequences are SEHNR and FQNEAQ (reference sequence). The length of the CDR3 is 15 residues. The CDR3 DNA sequence: TGTGCCAGCAGCTCTCCGGGGCGGCTTAAAAACATTCAGTACTTC. This sequence encodes CASSSPGRLKNIQYF.

This clonotype showed up just a few times. V is TRBV7-3 and J is TRBJ2-5; D may match TRBD1 or TRBD2 (6 bases each). Germline loops: CDR1 SGHTA, CDR2 FQGTGA. CDR3 length: 17 amino acids. Trimming left V 0 bases short and J 4 bases short, with 18 bases between. The chain's CDR3 is CASSLTGGGFEGETQYF. CDR3 bases: TGTGCCAGCAGCTTAACAGGGGGAGGATTCGAGGGAGAGACCCAGTACTTC.

This chain joins TRBV7-9 and TRBJ1-6; D gene uncertain. Germline V gives CDR1 SEHNR, CDR2 FQNEAQ (reference sequence). CDR3 size: 15 residues. Trimming shortened V by 5 bases and J by 2 bases, and 10 bases separated the two germline ends. The CDR3 region has the DNA TGTGCCAGCAGCCCTGGTAGCACCTATAATTCACCCCTCCACTTT. This encodes CASSPGSTYNSPLHF. Based on the CDR3 plus reference TRBV7-9 and TRBJ1-6, the full variable domain is DTGVSQNPRHKITKRGQNVTFRCDPISEHNRLYWYRQTLGQGPEFLTYFQNEAQLEKSRLLSDRFSAERPKGSFSTLEIQRTEQGDSAMYLCASSPGSTYNSPLHFGNGTRLTVT.

The V and J genes are TRBV3-1 and TRBJ2-1; a weak D match, TRBD2 (7 bases). With 2 bases removed from V and 3 bases from J, the gap between germline ends came to 14 bases. Germline CDR1 is LGHDT and CDR2 is YNNKEL (reference sequence). The length of the CDR3 is 16 residues. CDR3 sequence: CASSQRTGGRYNEQFF. The DNA of the CDR3 is TGTGCCAGCAGCCAACGTACGGGGGGCCGCTACAATGAGCAGTTCTTC.

The genes are TRBV6-2 or TRBV6-3 and TRBJ1-2, with a possible D match to TRBD1 (5 bases). Looked up from germline, CDR1 is MNHEY and CDR2 is SVGEGT. The ends were cut back, 6 bases at V and 5 bases at J, with 13 bases in the middle. This CDR3 has 13 residues. The CDR3 nucleotides are TGTGCCAGCAGCGATTGGGACGGGTATGGCTACACCTTC. Its translation is CASSDWDGYGYTF.

This chain joins TRBV9 and TRBJ1-2, with 8 nucleotides matching TRBD1. Germline V gene data show CDR1 as SGDLS and CDR2 as YYNGEE. The CDR3 totals 14 residues. V lost 3 bases, J lost 2 bases, and 3 bases stayed unmatched. The CDR3 region is CASSARQGNYGYTF. In DNA form, the CDR3 reads TGTGCCAGCAGCGCCAGACAGGGGAACTATGGCTACACCTTC.

V and J are TRBV7-9 and TRBJ2-5, with D perhaps being TRBD1 or TRBD2 (5 bases each). CDR1 is SEHNR, CDR2 FQNEAQ, per germline (reference sequence). V was cut by 2 bases and J by 4 bases, with 11 bases left in between. The CDR3 covers 14 residues. CDR3 bases: TGTGCCAGCAGCTTAAGAGGGGCCGGAGAGACCCAGTACTTC. Residues: CASSLRGAGETQYF.

Ten or more counts support this clonotype. The chain has TRBV5-1 and TRBJ2-1; a weak D match, TRBD2 (6 bases). Germline lookup yields CDR1 SGHRS and CDR2 YFSETQ. The V end was cut by 0 bases, the J end by 5 bases, with 9 bases between. CDR3 length: 14 amino acids. The CDR3 loop reads CASSLGLVDNEQFF. DNA for the CDR3: TGCGCCAGCAGCTTGGGACTAGTAGACAATGAGCAGTTCTTC.

In this sample, this clonotype turned up a few times. The chain uses TRBV2 and TRBJ1-6; the D is unclear. The CDR3 has 14 residues. The V and J ends lost 5 bases and 0 bases respectively, with 5 bases between them. Per the germline V gene, CDR1 is SNHLY and CDR2 is FYNNEI. DNA for the CDR3: TGTGCCAGCAGTCCCGACTCCTATAATTCACCCCTCCACTTT. It specifies CASSPDSYNSPLHF.

The chain is built from TRBV7-2 and TRBJ2-5; no firm D call. CDR3 length: 15 amino acids. With 5 bases removed from V and 1 base from J, the gap between germline ends came to 14 bases. Germline V lookup: CDR1 SGHTA, CDR2 FQGNSA. This CDR3 reads CASSPRGVSQETQYF. CDR3 coding DNA: TGTGCCAGCAGCCCGAGAGGCGTCAGCCAAGAGACCCAGTACTTC.

This clonotype appeared a few times. The chain joins TRBV24-1 to TRBJ2-2; D unclear. V was cut by 4 bases and J by 0 bases, with 2 bases left in between. The germline V gene encodes CDR1 KGHDR and CDR2 SFDVKD. This CDR3 comprises 13 residues. CDR3 in DNA: TGTGCCACCAGTGACACGAACACCGGGGAGCTGTTTTTT. It specifies CATSDTNTGELFF.

The rearrangement uses TRBV18 and TRBJ1-3; 7 bases line up with TRBD1. Germline V gene lookup returns CDR1 KGHSH and CDR2 LQKENI. The CDR3 is made up of 13 amino acids. Germline trimming cut 8 bases from V and 0 bases from J; bases unmatched to any gene: 1. CDR3 in amino acids: CASNRGSGNTIYF. The CDR3 region has the DNA TGTGCCAGCAACAGGGGCTCTGGAAACACCATATATTTT.

This clonotype was recorded a few times. V is TRBV5-1 and J is TRBJ2-7; tentatively, D is TRBD1 or TRBD2 (5 bases each). The V end lost 4 bases, the J end lost 3 bases, and 11 bases lay between the germline ends. Germline V lookup: CDR1 SGHRS, CDR2 YFSETQ. The CDR3 spans 13 residues. CDR3 sequence reads: CASSTGPDYEQYF. The CDR3 DNA reads as TGCGCCAGCAGCACGGGACCGGACTACGAGCAGTACTTC.

This clonotype has a handful of counts. The V gene is TRBV7-3, the J gene TRBJ2-3; D is undetermined. CDR1 and CDR2 from the germline V gene are SGHTA and FQGTGA. The CDR3 is 14 residues long. Trimming cost V 2 bases and J 4 bases, with 10 bases left between them. CDR3 sequence (DNA): TGTGCCAGCAGCTTAGTATCGGCGGCAGATACGCAGTATTTT. Translated, it gives CASSLVSAADTQYF.

This clonotype was observed at least ten times. V gene TRBV11-2 combines with J gene TRBJ2-7; the D is unclear. CDR1 and CDR2 from the germline V gene are SGHAT and FQNNGV. This CDR3 is 16 amino acids long. V was pared by 7 bases and J by 0 bases, with 19 bases between. The CDR3 sequence: CASTSIGRVNSYEQYF. DNA of the CDR3: TGTGCCAGCACCTCAATCGGACGGGTCAACTCCTACGAGCAGTACTTC. Full variable domain (outside the CDR3, taken from reference TRBV11-2 and TRBJ2-7): EAGVAQSPRYKIIEKRQSVAFWCNPISGHATLYWYQQILGQGPKLLIQFQNNGVVDDSQLPKDRFSAERLKGVDSTLKIQPAKLEDSAVYLCASTSIGRVNSYEQYFGPGTRLTVT.

V usage is TRBV10-3 and J usage is TRBJ1-1; weak D call: TRBD1 (6 bases). CDR1 and CDR2 (germline): ENHRY, SYGVKD. V gave up 8 bases and J gave up 10 bases, with 20 bases separating them. The CDR3 loop spans 13 amino acids. CDR3 nucleotides: TGTGCCATCTATCAGGGGTTCGGCCTGGGAGCTTTCTTT. Translating gives CAIYQGFGLGAFF.

This chain joins TRBV11-3 and TRBJ2-1, with 8 bases aligning to TRBD2. The V segment lost 0 bases and the J segment 0 bases; nucleotides outside the gene matches: 1. This CDR3 comprises 16 residues. Germline V gene lookup returns CDR1 SGHNT and CDR2 YENEEA. This chain's CDR3 is CASSLDGTSSYNEQFF. CDR3 bases: TGTGCCAGCAGCTTAGATGGGACTAGCTCCTACAATGAGCAGTTCTTC.

This chain connects TRBV4-3 to TRBJ2-3; the match to TRBD1 covers 8 bases. CDR3 length: 15 amino acids. The germline CDR1 and CDR2 sequences are LGHNA and YSLEER. With V trimmed by 2 bases and J by 5 bases, 6 bases remained unmatched. In nucleotides, the CDR3 is TGCGCCAGCAGCCAAAGTCAGGGGGCAGGAGATACGCAGTATTTT. This translates into CASSQSQGAGDTQYF.

This clonotype was observed a handful of times. This chain uses TRBV7-2 with TRBJ2-3; D perhaps matches TRBD2 (7 bases). The length of the CDR3 is 16 residues. V lost 6 bases to trimming and J lost 6 bases, with 22 bases between them. CDR1 and CDR2 (germline): SGHTA, FQGNSA. In DNA, the CDR3 is TGTGCCAGCAGTCCCCTCCGAGGGGGGGCGGGTGATACGCAGTATTTT. Translating gives CASSPLRGGAGDTQYF.

This clonotype has a handful of counts. The genes are TRBV19 and TRBJ2-5; unclear D gene. CDR3 size: 13 residues. Trimming left V 6 bases short and J 3 bases short, with 11 bases between. CDR1 and CDR2 (germline): LNHDA, SQIVND (reference sequence). The CDR3 spells CASSDSTKETQYF. The CDR3 coding sequence is TGTGCCAGTAGCGACTCAACAAAAGAGACCCAGTACTTC.

V is TRBV12-3 or TRBV12-4 and J is TRBJ2-1; no firm D call. Trimming took 1 base from V and 10 from J, leaving 11 bases between them. CDR3 length: 13 amino acids. CDR3 DNA: TGTGCCAGCAGTTTAGTTAGCTTGACGGAGCAGTTCTTC. It yields the protein CASSLVSLTEQFF.

This clonotype was seen ten or more times. The chain joins TRBV6-6 to TRBJ2-1, with unresolved D. CDR1 MNHNY and CDR2 SVGAGI come from the germline V gene (reference sequence). Deletions cut 2 bases from V and 6 bases from J, with 8 bases between. CDR3 length equals 13 residues. The chain's CDR3 is CASSYVSSNEQFF. The CDR3 bases are TGTGCCAGCAGTTACGTCTCTAGCAATGAGCAGTTCTTC.

In this sample, this clonotype turned up a few times. The rearrangement uses TRBV9 and TRBJ2-3; D is uncertain. The V gene lost 3 bases and the J gene lost 2 bases, with 10 bases spanning the gap. There are 14 residues in the CDR3. Germline values: CDR1 SGDLS, CDR2 YYNGEE. The CDR3: CASSARAHTDTQYF. The CDR3 bases are TGTGCCAGCAGCGCACGGGCCCACACAGATACGCAGTATTTT.

This clonotype has a handful of counts. The rearrangement joins TRBV12-3 or TRBV12-4 to TRBJ2-3, with TRBD2 identical over 9 bases. This CDR3 has 16 residues. The junction had 8 bases not matched to a gene; V was cut back by 4 bases and J by 3 bases. CDR3 amino acids: CASSSPAGGGTDTQYF. Written as DNA, the CDR3 is TGTGCCAGCAGTTCCCCAGCGGGGGGAGGAACAGATACGCAGTATTTT.

The chain couples TRBV18 to TRBJ1-1, with a possible D match to TRBD1 (6 bases). The V and J ends lost 6 bases and 3 bases respectively, with 20 bases between them. The germline V gene encodes CDR1 KGHSH and CDR2 LQKENI. The CDR3 spans 16 residues. The CDR3 DNA reads TGTGCCAGCTCCACCGTCAGGGGCTCCTGGGACACTGAAGCTTTCTTT. Translated: CASSTVRGSWDTEAFF.